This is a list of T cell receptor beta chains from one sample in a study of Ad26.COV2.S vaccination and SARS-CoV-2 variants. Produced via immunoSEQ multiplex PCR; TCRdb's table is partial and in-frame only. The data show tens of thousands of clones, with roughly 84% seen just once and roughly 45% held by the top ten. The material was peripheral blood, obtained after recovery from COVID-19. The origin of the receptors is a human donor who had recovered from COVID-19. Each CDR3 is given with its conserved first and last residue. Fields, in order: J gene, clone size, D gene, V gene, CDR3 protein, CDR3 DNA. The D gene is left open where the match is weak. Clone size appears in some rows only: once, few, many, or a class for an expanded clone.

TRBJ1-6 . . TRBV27 CASSSGFSPLHF TGTGCCAGCAGTTCGGGCTTTTCACCCCTCCACTTT
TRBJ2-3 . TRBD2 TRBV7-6 CASSLGTSRDADTQYF TGTGCCAGCAGCCTAGGGACTAGCCGAGATGCAGATACGCAGTATTTT
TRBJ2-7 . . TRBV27 CASRKVGVYEQYF TGTGCCAGCCGAAAAGTCGGGGTCTACGAGCAGTACTTC
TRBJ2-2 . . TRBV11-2 CASSPRLSNTGELFF TGTGCCAGCAGCCCCAGGCTTTCGAACACCGGGGAGCTGTTTTTT
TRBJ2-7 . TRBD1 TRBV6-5 CASRLDRAFYYEQYF TGTGCCAGCAGGCTAGACAGGGCTTTTTACTACGAGCAGTACTTC
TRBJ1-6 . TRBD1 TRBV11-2 CASSLGTGTDNSPLHF TGTGCCAGCAGCTTGGGGACCGGGACAGATAATTCACCCCTCCACTTT
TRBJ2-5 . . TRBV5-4 CASSWRTLIHQETQYF TGTGCCAGCAGCTGGAGGACCTTGATTCACCAAGAGACCCAGTACTTC
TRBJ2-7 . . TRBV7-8 CASSLVTGGNYEQYF TGTGCCAGCAGCTTAGTGACCGGGGGAAATTACGAGCAGTACTTC
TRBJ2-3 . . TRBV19 CATLDSTDTQYF TGTGCCACCTTAGACTCCACAGATACGCAGTATTTT
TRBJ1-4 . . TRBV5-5 CASSLTTREKLFF TGTGCCAGCAGCCTTACGACGAGGGAAAAACTGTTTTTT
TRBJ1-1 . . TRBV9 CASSAGTEAFF TGTGCCAGCAGCGCCGGGACAGAAGCTTTCTTT
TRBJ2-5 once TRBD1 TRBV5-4 CASSSDGTGDSWETQYF TGTGCCAGCAGCTCGGACGGGACAGGGGACAGTTGGGAGACCCAGTACTTC
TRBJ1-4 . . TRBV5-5 CASSLDVNEKLFF TGTGCCAGCAGCTTGGATGTAAATGAAAAACTGTTTTTT
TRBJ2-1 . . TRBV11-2 CASSPRGRSAEDEQFF TGTGCCAGCAGCCCTCGAGGGCGATCCGCGGAGGATGAGCAGTTCTTC
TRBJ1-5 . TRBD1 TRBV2 CASTWTGYSNQPQHF TGTGCCAGCACCTGGACAGGGTATAGCAATCAGCCCCAGCATTTT
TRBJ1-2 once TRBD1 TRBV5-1 CASSLEQGLEGYTF TGCGCCAGCAGCTTGGAACAGGGGTTGGAGGGCTACACCTTC
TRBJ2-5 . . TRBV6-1 CASSEAARLSETQYF TGTGCCAGCAGTGAAGCCGCACGACTCTCGGAGACCCAGTACTTC
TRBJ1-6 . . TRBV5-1 CATPLSAEATTPLHF TGCGCCACCCCTCTTAGTGCGGAGGCAACGACACCCCTCCACTTT
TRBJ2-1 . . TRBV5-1 CASSLDRGSRFGNEQFF TGCGCCAGCAGCTTGGATCGGGGGTCCCGATTCGGCAATGAGCAGTTCTTC
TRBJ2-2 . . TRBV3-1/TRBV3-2 CASTRQRETPLVNTGELFF TGTGCCAGCACCCGCCAGAGGGAGACACCTTTAGTTAACACCGGGGAGCTGTTTTTT
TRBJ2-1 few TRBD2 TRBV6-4 CASSELAGVGNEQFF TGTGCCAGCAGTGAGCTAGCGGGAGTAGGTAATGAGCAGTTCTTC
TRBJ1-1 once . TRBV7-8 CASTPLLNTEAFF TGTGCCAGCACCCCCTTATTGAACACTGAAGCTTTCTTT
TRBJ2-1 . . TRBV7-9 CASSSPKGGGPRNQFF TGTGCCAGCAGCTCGCCTAAGGGTGGGGGCCCGAGGAACCAGTTCTTC
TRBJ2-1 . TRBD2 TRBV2 CASSLAGEQFF TGTGCCAGCAGTTTAGCGGGTGAGCAGTTCTTC
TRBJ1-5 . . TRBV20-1 CSASHSYSNQPQHF TGCAGTGCTAGTCACAGCTATAGCAATCAGCCCCAGCATTTT
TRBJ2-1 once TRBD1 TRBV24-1 CATSDPGQGWTNEQFF TGTGCCACCAGTGACCCTGGACAGGGATGGACTAATGAGCAGTTCTTC
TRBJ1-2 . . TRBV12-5 CASGSSSNYGYTF TGTGCTAGTGGTTCTTCCTCTAACTATGGCTACACCTTC
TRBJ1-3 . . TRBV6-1 CASSEHRRGDTIYF TGTGCCAGCAGTGAACACCGGAGGGGTGACACCATATATTTT
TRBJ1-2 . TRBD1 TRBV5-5 CASSSTGTGGPSYGYTF TGTGCCAGCAGCAGTACCGGGACAGGGGGCCCAAGTTATGGCTACACCTTC
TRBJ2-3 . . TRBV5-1 CASSLVAITVDTQYF TGCGCCAGCAGCTTGGTGGCCATTACTGTGGATACGCAGTATTTT
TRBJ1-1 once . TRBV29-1 CSAGGDGTEAFF TGCAGCGCCGGCGGGGACGGGACTGAAGCTTTCTTT
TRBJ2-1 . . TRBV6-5 CASSIREYNEQFF TGTGCCAGCAGTATCCGGGAGTACAATGAGCAGTTCTTC
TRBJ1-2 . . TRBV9 CASSPHSSPLYGYTF TGTGCCAGCAGCCCCCACTCCAGCCCCCTCTATGGCTACACCTTC
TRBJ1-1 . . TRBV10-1 CASSPTTVPTEAFF TGCGCCAGCAGCCCTACAACAGTCCCCACTGAAGCTTTCTTT
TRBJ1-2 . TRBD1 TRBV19 CASSTAPGTVNYGYTF TGTGCCAGTAGTACAGCCCCCGGGACAGTTAACTATGGCTACACCTTC
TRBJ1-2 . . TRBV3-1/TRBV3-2 CASSPQSPGGGNYGYTF TGTGCCAGCAGCCCCCAATCCCCAGGAGGAGGGAACTATGGCTACACCTTC
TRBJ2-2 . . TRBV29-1 CSVPGPTGSTGELFF TGCAGCGTACCGGGACCCACAGGGAGCACCGGGGAGCTGTTTTTT
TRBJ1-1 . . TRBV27 CASSNLRAGGTEAFF TGTGCCAGCAGTAACCTACGGGCTGGTGGCACTGAAGCTTTCTTT
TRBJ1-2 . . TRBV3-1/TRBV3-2 CASSQDALLNYGYTF TGTGCCAGCAGCCAAGATGCGCTGCTTAACTATGGCTACACCTTC
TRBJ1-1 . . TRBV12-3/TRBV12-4 CASSLTEGGEAFF TGTGCCAGCAGTTTAACCGAGGGGGGTGAAGCTTTCTTT
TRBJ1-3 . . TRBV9 CASSVEGGGGNTIYF TGTGCCAGCAGCGTAGAAGGGGGTGGCGGAAACACCATATATTTT
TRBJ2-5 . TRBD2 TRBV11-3 CASSFGTSLQETQYF TGTGCCAGCAGCTTCGGGACTAGCCTTCAAGAGACCCAGTACTTC
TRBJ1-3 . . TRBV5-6 CASSLGGLGARSGNTIYF TGTGCCAGCAGCTTGGGCGGGTTAGGGGCCCGCTCTGGAAACACCATATATTTT
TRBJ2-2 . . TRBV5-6 CASSEGGINTGELFF TGTGCCAGCAGCGAAGGGGGGATAAACACCGGGGAGCTGTTTTTT
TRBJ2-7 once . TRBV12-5 CASGLVPKGEQYF TGTGCTAGTGGTTTGGTACCTAAGGGCGAGCAGTACTTC
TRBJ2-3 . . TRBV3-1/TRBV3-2 CASSQDMDTQYF TGTGCCAGCAGCCAAGATATGGATACGCAGTATTTT
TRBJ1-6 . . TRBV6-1 CASSEFTRVNNSPLHF TGTGCCAGCAGTGAATTTACCAGGGTTAACAATTCACCCCTCCACTTT
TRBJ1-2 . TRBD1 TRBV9 CASSREGEGAYGYTF TGTGCCAGCAGCCGAGAGGGTGAGGGGGCCTATGGCTACACCTTC
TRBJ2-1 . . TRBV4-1 CASSLRDVNEQFF TGCGCCAGCAGCCTCCGGGACGTGAATGAGCAGTTCTTC
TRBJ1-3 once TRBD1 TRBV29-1 CSVESWTGSDTIYF TGCAGCGTTGAGTCTTGGACAGGGAGTGACACCATATATTTT
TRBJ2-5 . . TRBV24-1 CATSDSRPWETQYF TGTGCCACCAGTGATTCTCGGCCGTGGGAGACCCAGTACTTC
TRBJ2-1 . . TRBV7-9 CASSLDPNEQFF TGTGCCAGCAGCTTAGACCCAAATGAGCAGTTCTTC
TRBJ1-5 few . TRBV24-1 CATGTTEYNQPQHF TGTGCCACCGGGACAACGGAATACAATCAGCCCCAGCATTTT
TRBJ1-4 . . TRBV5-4 CASSLDQATNEKLFF TGTGCCAGCAGCTTGGACCAAGCAACTAATGAAAAACTGTTTTTT
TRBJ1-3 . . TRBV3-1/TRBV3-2 CASSQRSGGTIYF TGTGCCAGCAGCCAAAGGTCTGGTGGCACCATATATTTT
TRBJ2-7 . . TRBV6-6 CASRSDRAFGVQYF TGTGCCAGCAGATCCGACCGGGCCTTCGGGGTGCAGTACTTC
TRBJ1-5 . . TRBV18 CASSPLGGRQPQHF TGTGCCAGCTCACCACTAGGAGGACGGCAGCCCCAGCATTTT
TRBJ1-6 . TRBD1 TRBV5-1 CASSLDRGRVNSPLHF TGCGCCAGCAGCTTGGACAGGGGGCGCGTGAATTCACCCCTCCACTTT